These 10 T cell receptor beta chains came from one sample sequenced in a study of tumor-infiltrating lymphocytes in primary liver carcinoma. Co-extraction of both nucleic acids (RNA and DNA) used roughly 20-33 mg of unsorted bulk tissue. The template, roughly 0.45 ug total RNA, yielded TCR beta cDNA made with a constant-region primer. Sequencing libraries for TCR beta derived from three nested multiplex PCR rounds that used slightly modified ARM-PCR. For roughly 10 cycles apiece, the opening two PCR rounds ran with TRBV1-TRBV30 forward primers and a C-beta reverse primer. TCRdb passed the multiplex PCR reads through MiXCR, listing each CDR3 protein once. The table has 100,000 to 150,000 distinct CDR3 sequences, roughly three fifths seen once. The material sequenced was liver tumor tissue from sampling region 3. Subset reported: tumor region T3, left-lateral pole. These receptors all stem from a woman in her fifties or sixties with primary liver carcinoma and hepatitis B virus infection.

As concerns this clonotype: One junction end does not reproduce the germline sequence, and a read error may be involved. The chain couples TRBV11-2 to TRBJ1-6; D is ambiguous. This CDR3 region has 14 residues. CDR1 is SGHAT and CDR2 is FQNNGV in the germline V gene. The DNA for the CDR3 is TGTGCCAGCAGCATTATGGTTGACCGTTCACCCCTCTACTTT. Amino acid sequence: CASSIMVDRSPLYF.

As to this clonotype: The conserved final phenylalanine or tryptophan is absent from the CDR3, which likely points to a read error. J is TRBJ2-3 and V is TRBV5-6; 7 bases map to TRBD2. In germline, CDR1 is SGHDT, CDR2 YYEEEE. The CDR3 covers 15 residues. V shed 0 bases, J shed 0 bases, and the junction held 1 base outside the gene matches. CDR3 amino acids: CASSLGLASTDTQYI. In nucleotides, the CDR3 is TGTGCCAGCAGCTTGGGACTAGCTAGCACAGATACGCAGTATATT.

The chain couples TRBV5-1 to TRBJ1-2; D not resolved. The V gene's germline CDR1 is SGHRS and CDR2 YFSETQ. V lost 1 base, J lost 4 bases, and 11 bases lay in between. This CDR3 region has 14 residues. CDR3 in DNA: TGCGCCAGCAGCTTGACGGTTGGGAGCTATGGCTACACCTTC. This translates into CASSLTVGSYGYTF.

On this clonotype: Possible read error: a much larger clone is one base away. The chain joins TRBV5-4 to TRBJ1-2; weak D call: TRBD1 (6 bases). This CDR3 has 14 residues. CDR1 is SGHNT, CDR2 YYREEE, per germline (reference sequence). The CDR3 DNA sequence: TGTGCCAGCACCTTGATCACAGGGAGCTATGGCTACACCTTC. Protein product: CASTLITGSYGYTF. Combining the CDR3 with reference TRBV5-4 and TRBJ1-2 gives the whole variable domain ETGVTQSPTHLIKTRGQQVTLRCSSQSGHNTVSWYQQALGQGPQFIFQYYREEENGRGNFPPRFSGLQFPNYSSELNVNALELDDSALYLCASTLITGSYGYTFGSGTRLTVV.

By proportion, this clonotype is medium-sized (0.01 to 0.1%). The chain combines TRBV29-1 with TRBJ2-2, with D perhaps TRBD1 (6 bases). Deletions cut 7 bases from V and 1 base from J, with 13 bases between. This CDR3 has 14 residues. CDR1 and CDR2 from the germline V gene are SQVTM and ANQGSEA. CDR3 bases: TGCAGCGCAACAGGGCTTCTGAACACCGGGGAGCTGTTTTTT. Its protein is CSATGLLNTGELFF.

This clonotype was detected many times. The V call is TRBV28, the J call TRBJ1-6; D gene uncertain. Trimming pared 6 bases from V and 9 bases from J, leaving 21 bases between. This CDR3 contains 16 residues. CDR1 is MDHEN, CDR2 SYDVKM, per germline. CDR3 region: CASSQGSPVGSSPLHF. In DNA, the CDR3 is TGTGCCAGCAGCCAAGGGTCTCCGGTTGGGAGTTCACCCCTCCACTTT.

The gene calls are TRBV6-5 and TRBJ1-4, with 9 bases aligning to TRBD1. Germline V lookup: CDR1 MNHEY, CDR2 SVGAGI. Trimming removed 9 bases from V and 0 bases from J; junction bases left unmatched: 11. The length of the CDR3 is 17 residues. CDR3 residues: CASGYPGQGPTNEKLFF. DNA for the CDR3: TGTGCCAGTGGTTACCCCGGACAGGGGCCAACTAATGAAAAACTGTTTTTT.

V and J are TRBV11-1 and TRBJ1-1, with D unresolved. This CDR3 contains 14 residues. Between the trimmed V and J ends, which lost 9 bases and 0 bases, there was a span of 14 bases. Germline CDR1 SGHAT, CDR2 FQDESV (reference sequence). CDR3 protein: CASSLVSLNTEAFF. CDR3 DNA sequence: TGTGCCAGTAGTCTAGTGTCCCTGAACACTGAAGCTTTCTTT.

As concerns this clonotype: A junction boundary mismatches the germline segment, possibly from a read error. V and J are TRBV11-2 and TRBJ2-3; 14 bases are shared with TRBD2. Germline assignment: CDR1 SGHAT and CDR2 FQNNGV. This CDR3 region has 17 residues. In nucleotides, the CDR3 is TGTGTCAGCAGCTCCCTGGGGACTAGCGGGAGCACTTATACGCAGTATTTT. Translation: CVSSSLGTSGSTYTQYF.

Turning to this clonotype: This may be a read error, as it is one base from a much larger clone. The chain couples TRBV10-2 to TRBJ2-4, with D possibly matching TRBD1 (5 bases). The length of the CDR3 is 16 residues. V lost 10 bases, J lost 0 bases, and 19 bases lay in between. CDR1 and CDR2 (germline): WSHSY, SAAADI. The CDR3 here is CATSEAGPLAKNIQYF. CDR3 bases: TGCGCCACCTCAGAGGCAGGGCCTTTAGCCAAAAACATTCAGTACTTC.